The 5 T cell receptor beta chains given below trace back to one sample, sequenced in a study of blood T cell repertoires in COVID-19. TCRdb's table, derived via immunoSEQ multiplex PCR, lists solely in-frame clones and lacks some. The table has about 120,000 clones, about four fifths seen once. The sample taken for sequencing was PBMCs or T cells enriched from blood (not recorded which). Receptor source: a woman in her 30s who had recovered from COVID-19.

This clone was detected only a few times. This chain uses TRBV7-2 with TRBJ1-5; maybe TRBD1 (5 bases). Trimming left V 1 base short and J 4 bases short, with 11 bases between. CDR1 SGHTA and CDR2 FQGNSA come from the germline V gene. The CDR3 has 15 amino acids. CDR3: CASSLGDRNNQPQHF. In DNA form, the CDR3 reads TGTGCCAGCAGCTTAGGCGACAGAAATAATCAGCCCCAGCATTTT. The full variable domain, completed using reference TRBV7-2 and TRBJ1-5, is GAGVSQSPSNKVTEKGKDVELRCDPISGHTALYWYRQSLGQGLEFLIYFQGNSAPDKSGLPSDRFSAERTGGSVSTLTIQRTQQEDSAVYLCASSLGDRNNQPQHFGDGTRLSIL.

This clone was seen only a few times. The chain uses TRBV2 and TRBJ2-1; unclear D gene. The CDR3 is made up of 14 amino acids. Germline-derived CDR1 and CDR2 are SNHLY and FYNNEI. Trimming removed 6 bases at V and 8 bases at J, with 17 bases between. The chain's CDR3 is CASRRSVTEDEQFF. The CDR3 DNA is TGTGCCAGCAGGAGGTCAGTGACTGAGGATGAGCAGTTCTTC.

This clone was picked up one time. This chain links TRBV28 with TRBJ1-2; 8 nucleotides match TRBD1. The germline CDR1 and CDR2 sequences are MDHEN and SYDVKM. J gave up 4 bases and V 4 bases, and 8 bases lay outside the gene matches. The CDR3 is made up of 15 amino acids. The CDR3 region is CASSSSGGMGYGYTF. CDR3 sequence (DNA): TGTGCCAGCAGTTCATCAGGGGGCATGGGCTATGGCTACACCTTC.

CDR3 DNA sequence: TGCGCCAGCAGCTTGGCAGCAGGGGGCAGGACCGGGGAGCTGTTTTTT. It codes for CASSLAAGGRTGELFF. The chain recombines TRBV5-1 with TRBJ2-2; 8 positions match TRBD1. V was clipped by 0 bases and J by 5 bases; unmatched bases: 6. The length of the CDR3 is 16 residues. Germline V lookup: CDR1 SGHRS, CDR2 YFSETQ.

CDR3 protein: CASSHEPSEAFF. Written as DNA, the CDR3 is TGTGCCAGCAGCCACGAGCCAAGTGAAGCTTTCTTT. The chain couples TRBV7-9 to TRBJ1-1, with D uncertain. V was clipped by 5 bases and J by 7 bases, with 11 bases between them. The CDR3 sequence is 12 residues long. CDR1 SEHNR and CDR2 FQNEAQ come from the germline V gene (reference sequence). Variable domain in full (rest from reference TRBV7-9 and TRBJ1-1): DTGVSQNPRHKITKRGQNVTFRCDPISEHNRLYWYRQTLGQGPEFLTYFQNEAQLEKSRLLSDRFSAERPKGSFSTLEIQRTEQGDSAMYLCASSHEPSEAFFGQGTRLTVV.